This T cell receptor (beta chain) was identified in a study of monozygotic twins with inflammatory bowel disease. As for this clonotype: Its cognate antigen is unknown.

Findings and limits, study-wide: Researchers report that IBD patients shared fewer clonotypes with others than healthy twins, especially amid disease activity.

Generation of cDNA took place in eight separate reactions per sample. TCRdb reprocessed the 5' RACE reads and stores each CDR3 protein as one record, lacking DNA. The listing contains approximately 380,000 distinct CDR3 sequences. Blood samples measuring approximately 2.3 ml were taken per donor. With no T cell sorting beforehand, total RNA was isolated from whole blood. The germline gives CDR1 SGHDT, CDR2 YYEEEE. The CDR3 sequence is 17 residues long. The chain recombines TRBV5-6 with TRBJ1-4. The TCR comes from a human donor with ulcerative colitis or Crohn's disease, or a healthy co-twin of an affected twin (not recorded which). Sequencing was performed on blood. The CDR3 is CASSSRQPLLVDEKLFF.